This note documents a single T cell receptor beta chain sequence. What it binds is unknown. One end of the junction is discordant with germline, which a read error may explain. The source of the sample is a study of cytomegalovirus exposure and HLA in healthy donors. Study details: Early on, a data release was issued that held roughly 84 million unique TCRs from HLA-typed donors. General study findings and limits: Earlier analysis looked at TCR beta V segments, and most were productive about 87% or about 30% of the time.

The CDR3 covers 15 residues. Germline CDR1 MNHNY, CDR2 SVGAGI (reference sequence). Use of 60 Vbeta and 13 Jbeta primers characterized the PCR. Assay: immunoSEQ multiplex PCR; the TCRdb copy retains only in-frame clones and omits some. The sample yields fewer than 65,000 clones, about 84% seen once. The TCR comes from a man aged 25 to 45 in good health and CMV-seronegative. Sequences were obtained from PBMCs. This chain joins TRBV6-6 and TRBJ2-7; perhaps TRBD1 as D (6 bases). Here the CDR3 DNA reads TGTGCCAGCAGTCTCCAAGGGGGTTTCACCTACGAGCAGCACTTC. It specifies CASSLQGGFTYEQHF.